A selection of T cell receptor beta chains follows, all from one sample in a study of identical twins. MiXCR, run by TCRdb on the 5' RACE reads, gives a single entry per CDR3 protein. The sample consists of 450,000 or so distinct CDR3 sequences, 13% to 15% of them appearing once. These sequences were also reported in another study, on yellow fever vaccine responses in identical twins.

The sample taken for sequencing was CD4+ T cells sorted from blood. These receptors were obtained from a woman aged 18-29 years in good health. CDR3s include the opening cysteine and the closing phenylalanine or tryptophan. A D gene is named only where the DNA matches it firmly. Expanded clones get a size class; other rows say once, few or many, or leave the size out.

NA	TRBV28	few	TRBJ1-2	TGTGCCACCCGGGGGCTAGACTATGGCTACACCTTC	CATRGLDYGYTF
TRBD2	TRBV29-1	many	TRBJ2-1	TGCAGCGTTGCGACTAGCGGGCACAATGAGCAGTTCTTC	CSVATSGHNEQFF
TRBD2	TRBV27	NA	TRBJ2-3	TGTGCCAGCAGTACCACAACTAGCGGGGTAGCTACGCAGTATTTT	CASSTTTSGVATQYF
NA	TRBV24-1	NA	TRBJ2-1	TGTGCCACCAGTGATTGGCGTCTGAACAATGAGCAGTTCTTC	CATSDWRLNNEQFF
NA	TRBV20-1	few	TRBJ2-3	TGCAGTGCTAGTTGGGCTAGCTTGGTAGATACGCAGTATTTT	CSASWASLVDTQYF
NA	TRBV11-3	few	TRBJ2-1	TGTGCCAGCAGCTTTGGATTGAAACCGGGCAATGAGCAGTTCTTC	CASSFGLKPGNEQFF
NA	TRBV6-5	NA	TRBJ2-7	TGTGCCAGCAGCAAGGGGGGGCACGAGCAGTACTTC	CASSKGGHEQYF
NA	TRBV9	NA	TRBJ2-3	TGTGCCAGCAGCGCTGGAGGGCCGACTACAGATACGCAGTATTTT	CASSAGGPTTDTQYF
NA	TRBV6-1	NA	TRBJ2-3	TGTGCCAGCTGGAGAGGGCCTTTGGATACGCAGTATTTT	CASWRGPLDTQYF
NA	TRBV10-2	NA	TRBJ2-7	TGCGCCAGCAGTGACACTGTGAGCGTAGTCCACGAGCAGTACTTC	CASSDTVSVVHEQYF
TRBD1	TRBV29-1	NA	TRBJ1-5	TGCAGCGTTGCGGACAGGGGGCGCGATCAGCCCCAGCATTTT	CSVADRGRDQPQHF
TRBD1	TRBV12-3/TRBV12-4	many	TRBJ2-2	TGTGCCAGCAGTTTGATGACAGGGGCCGGGGAGCTGTTTTTT	CASSLMTGAGELFF
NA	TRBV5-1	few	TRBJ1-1	TGCGCCAGCAGTCCGGTTAGCAGTCCTGAAGCTTTCTTT	CASSPVSSPEAFF
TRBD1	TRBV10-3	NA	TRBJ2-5	TGTGCCATCAGTGAGTCGGGGGACAGGGCTAGGGAGACCCAGTACTTC	CAISESGDRARETQYF
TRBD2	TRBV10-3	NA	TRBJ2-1	TGTGCCTTCAGGAGCCGACTAGCGGGAGGCCTCTCCTACAATGACCAGTTCTTC	CAFRSRLAGGLSYNDQFF
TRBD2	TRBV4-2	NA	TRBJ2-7	TGTGCCAGCAGCCAAGCCCTCTCGGGGGGGAGCTCCTACGAGCAGTACTTC	CASSQALSGGSSYEQYF
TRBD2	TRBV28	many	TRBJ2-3	TGTGCCAGCAGTTGGGAGGGCGCAGATACGCAGTATTTT	CASSWEGADTQYF
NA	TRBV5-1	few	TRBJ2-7	TGCGCCAGCAGCTCCTGGGCCGGGGCGACCTACGAGCAGTACTTC	CASSSWAGATYEQYF
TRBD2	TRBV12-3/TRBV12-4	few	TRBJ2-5	TGTGCCAGCAGTACCGGGACTACCAAACAAGAGACCCAGTACTTC	CASSTGTTKQETQYF
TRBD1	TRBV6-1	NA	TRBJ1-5	TGTCCCCGGAGGGCAGGGGGCAGTGGGAGCAATCAGCCCCAGCATTTT	CPRRAGGSGSNQPQHF
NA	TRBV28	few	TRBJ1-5	TGTGCCAGCACCCCTCCGGGGGACCTTAGCAATCAGCCCCAGCATTTT	CASTPPGDLSNQPQHF
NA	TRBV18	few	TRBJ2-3	TGTGCCAGCTCACCCAACAGGGTCCCCACAGATACGCAGTATTTT	CASSPNRVPTDTQYF
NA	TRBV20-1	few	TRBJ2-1	TGCAGTGCTCCGGGACCGACCTACAATGAGCAGTTCTTC	CSAPGPTYNEQFF
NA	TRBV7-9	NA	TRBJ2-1	TGTGCCAGCAGCTTAGAGTGGCGGCCGCAGTTCTTC	CASSLEWRPQFF
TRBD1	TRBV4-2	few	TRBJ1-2	TGTGCCAGCAGCCAAGATATGACAGGGTATGGCTACACCTTC	CASSQDMTGYGYTF
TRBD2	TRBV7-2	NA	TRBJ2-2	TGTGCCAGCAGCTTCGCGGGGGCGAACACCGGGGAGCTGTTTTTT	CASSFAGANTGELFF
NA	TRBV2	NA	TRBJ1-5	TGTGCCAGCAGGGGACTAGCTCAGCCCCAGCATTTT	CASRGLAQPQHF
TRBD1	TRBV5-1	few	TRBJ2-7	TGCGCCAGCAGCCCGACCCCGGACAGGGTCCGTAGCGAGCAGTACTTC	CASSPTPDRVRSEQYF
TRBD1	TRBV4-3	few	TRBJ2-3	TGCGCCAGCAGCCAAACCACAGACAGGGTTAGTCCGCAGTATTTT	CASSQTTDRVSPQYF
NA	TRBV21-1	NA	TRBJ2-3	TGTGCCAGCAGCAGCCGAGATGACAGATTCGAAAGAGATACGCAGTATTTT	CASSSRDDRFERDTQYF
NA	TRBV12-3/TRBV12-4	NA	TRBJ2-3	TGTGCCAGCAGGGGACCTTTCGTGACAGGCGTCACAGATACGCAGTATTTT	CASRGPFVTGVTDTQYF
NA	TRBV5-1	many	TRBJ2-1	TGCGCCAGCAGCTTGGGGGGCACTCACAATGAGCAGTTCTTC	CASSLGGTHNEQFF
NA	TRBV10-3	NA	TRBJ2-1	TGTGCCATCAGTGAGTCTGGGGCAGGGCAGGGTGAGCAGTTCTTC	CAISESGAGQGEQFF
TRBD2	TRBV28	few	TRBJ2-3	TGTGCCAGCAGTTCGGGACTAGCAACAGATACGCAGTATTTT	CASSSGLATDTQYF
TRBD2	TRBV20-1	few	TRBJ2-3	TGCAGTGCCCCTAAGACTAGCGGTCGCACAGATACGCAGTATTTT	CSAPKTSGRTDTQYF
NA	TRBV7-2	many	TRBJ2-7	TGTGCCAGCAGCTTAGAGTACTACGAGCAGTACTTC	CASSLEYYEQYF
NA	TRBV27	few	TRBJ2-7	TGTGCCAGCAGTTTTAGAACGGGGTTACCCTACGAGCAGTACTTC	CASSFRTGLPYEQYF
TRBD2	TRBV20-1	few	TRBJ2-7	TGCAGTGCTGAACGGACCTCGAGGGCGGGAGTTAGTGAGCAGTACTTC	CSAERTSRAGVSEQYF
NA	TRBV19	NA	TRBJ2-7	TGTGCCAGTAGTGGGGCTGCCCTTTTCTACGAGCAGTACTTC	CASSGAALFYEQYF
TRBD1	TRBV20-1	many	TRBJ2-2	TGCAGTGCTGGGCGACAGGGGGCCGCCGGGGAGCTGTTTTTT	CSAGRQGAAGELFF
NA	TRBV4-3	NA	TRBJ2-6	TGCGCCAGCAGCCAAGTCCCCGTCTCTGGGGCCAACGTCCTGACTTTC	CASSQVPVSGANVLTF
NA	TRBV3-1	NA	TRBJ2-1	TGTGCCAGTTCAGGGAGGGGGCTCTACAATGAGCAGTTCTTC	CASSGRGLYNEQFF
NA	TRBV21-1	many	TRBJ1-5	TGTGCCAGCAGGACCGGGAGCAGCTATAGCAATCAGCCCCAGCATTTT	CASRTGSSYSNQPQHF
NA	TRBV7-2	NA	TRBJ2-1	TGTGCCAGCAGCTTAGGGGGGGGCGAGGGTAATGAGCAGTTCTTC	CASSLGGGEGNEQFF